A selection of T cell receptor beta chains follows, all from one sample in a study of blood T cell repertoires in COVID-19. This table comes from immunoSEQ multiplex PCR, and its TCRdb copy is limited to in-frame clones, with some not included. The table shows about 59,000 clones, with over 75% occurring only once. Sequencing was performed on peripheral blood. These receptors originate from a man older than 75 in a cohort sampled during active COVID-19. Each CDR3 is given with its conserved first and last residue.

CSASGFGTEGSDEQYF	TRBV20-1	TRBJ2-7
CASSAPGTGPYEQYF	TRBV6-2/TRBV6-3	TRBJ2-7
CASSLAGTGSGTGELFF	TRBV5-1	TRBJ2-2
CASSVLEGSYNSPLHF	TRBV19	TRBJ1-6
CASSAYGELFF	TRBV7-9	TRBJ2-2
CAWSPLQDNRQYF	TRBV30	TRBJ2-7
CASSPRSRGHRQYF	TRBV21-1	TRBJ2-7
CASSQIAGGRTDTQYF	TRBV3-1/TRBV3-2	TRBJ2-3
CASSFNPAGDTQYF	TRBV7-2	TRBJ2-3
CASRLAGGPRNEQFF	TRBV6-5	TRBJ2-1
CASSPKTDSYEQYF	TRBV18	TRBJ2-7
CASSSTRTYRGWGDQPQHF	TRBV7-8	TRBJ1-5
CASSQEANTEAFF	TRBV4-3	TRBJ1-1
CASSQDRGENEQFF	TRBV4-1	TRBJ2-1
CASSLPSGRANNEQYF	TRBV11-2	TRBJ2-7
CASSPVWTSGSDEQFF	TRBV18	TRBJ2-1
CASGPLAVTDTQYF	TRBV12-5	TRBJ2-3
CASSKGSSNQPQHF	TRBV2	TRBJ1-5
CASSYGSGWIYEQYF	TRBV6-5	TRBJ2-7
CASSLSGGPNYGYTF	TRBV5-8	TRBJ1-2